This TCR beta chain is from a study of blood T cell repertoires in COVID-19. Study at large: Sources were T cells, B-cell-depleted T cells, or PBMCs; the material itself was cDNA or gDNA.

Original analysis: Counts of nucleated cells, estimated from reference gene primer amplification, were obtained. Sequencing used immunoSEQ multiplex PCR; TCRdb keeps in-frame clones, though not all of them. For V, J and clone size, that table is used; D and trimming come from the DNA. Of some 96,000 clones listed, almost 90% were seen once; the top ten hold about 4.6%. V trimming: 5 bases; J trimming: 5 bases; junction bases outside the gene matches: 3. Germline V gene lookup returns CDR1 MNHEY and CDR2 SMNVEV (reference sequence). The CDR3 consists of 13 residues. The sequenced sample consisted of peripheral blood. V and J are TRBV27 and TRBJ2-7, with TRBD2 identical over 10 bases. The clonotype comes from a human donor in a cohort sampled during active COVID-19. Here the CDR3 DNA reads TGTGCCAGCAGTCTGGGACTAGCGAACGAGCAGTACTTC. Translating gives CASSLGLANEQYF.